This T cell receptor (beta chain) was sequenced during a study of technical replicates of blood from a few donors. The germline CDR1 and CDR2 sequences are MDHEN and SYDVKM. V lost 3 bases and J lost 7, with 15 bases in between. The CDR3 contains 15 residues. TCRdb keeps only in-frame clones here, not all; method: immunoSEQ multiplex PCR. This repertoire shows around 85,000 clones, just under 95% found once; its top ten account for 0.25% to 0.3%. The sample was T cells isolated from PBMCs. The chain couples TRBV28 to TRBJ2-2; weak D call: TRBD1 (5 bases). The receptor was derived from a human donor in good health. CDR3 in DNA: TGTGCCAGCAGTTTTATTCAGGGAATAGGCGGGGAGCTGTTTTTT. Encoded protein: CASSFIQGIGGELFF.